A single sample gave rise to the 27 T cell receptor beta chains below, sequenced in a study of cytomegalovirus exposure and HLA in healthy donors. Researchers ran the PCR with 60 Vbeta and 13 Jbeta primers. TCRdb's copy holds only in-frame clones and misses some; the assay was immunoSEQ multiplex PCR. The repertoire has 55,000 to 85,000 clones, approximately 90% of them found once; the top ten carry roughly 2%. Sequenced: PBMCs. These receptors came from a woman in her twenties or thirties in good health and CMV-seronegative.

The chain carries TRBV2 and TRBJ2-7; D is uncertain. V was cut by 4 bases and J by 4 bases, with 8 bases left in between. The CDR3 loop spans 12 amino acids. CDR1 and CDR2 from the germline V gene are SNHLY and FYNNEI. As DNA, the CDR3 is TGTGCCAGCAGTGCTCAGTGGTACGAGCAGTACTTC. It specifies CASSAQWYEQYF.

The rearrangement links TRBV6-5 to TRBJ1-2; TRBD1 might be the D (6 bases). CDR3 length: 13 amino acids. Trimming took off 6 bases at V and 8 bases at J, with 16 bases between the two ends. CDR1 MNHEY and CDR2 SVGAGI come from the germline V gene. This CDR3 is CASSLQGSEGYTF. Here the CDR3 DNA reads TGTGCCAGCAGCCTACAGGGATCGGAAGGCTACACCTTC.

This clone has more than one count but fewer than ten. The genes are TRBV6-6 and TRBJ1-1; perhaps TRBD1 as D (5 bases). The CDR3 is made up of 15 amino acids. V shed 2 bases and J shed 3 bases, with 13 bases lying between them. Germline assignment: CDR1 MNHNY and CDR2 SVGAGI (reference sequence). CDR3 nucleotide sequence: TGTGCCAGCAGTTACGCACAGGACGGTCACACTGAAGCTTTCTTT. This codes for CASSYAQDGHTEAFF.

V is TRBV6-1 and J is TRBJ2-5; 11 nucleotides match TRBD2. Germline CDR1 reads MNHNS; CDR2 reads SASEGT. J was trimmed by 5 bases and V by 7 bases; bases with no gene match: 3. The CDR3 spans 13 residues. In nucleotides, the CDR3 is TGTGCCAGCAAGCCTAGCGGGAGGGAGACCCAGTACTTC. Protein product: CASKPSGRETQYF.

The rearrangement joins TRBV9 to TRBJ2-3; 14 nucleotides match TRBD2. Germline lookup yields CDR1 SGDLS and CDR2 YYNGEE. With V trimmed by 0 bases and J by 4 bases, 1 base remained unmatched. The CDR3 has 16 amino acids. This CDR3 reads CASSVGLAGGADTQYF. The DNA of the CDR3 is TGTGCCAGCAGCGTAGGACTAGCGGGAGGGGCAGATACGCAGTATTTT.

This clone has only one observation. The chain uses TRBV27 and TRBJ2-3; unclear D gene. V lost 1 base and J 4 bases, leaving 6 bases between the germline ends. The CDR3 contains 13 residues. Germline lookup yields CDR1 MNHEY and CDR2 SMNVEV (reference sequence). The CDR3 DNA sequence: TGTGCCAGCAGTTTATTACTTTCAGATACGCAGTATTTT. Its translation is CASSLLLSDTQYF.

The CDR3 DNA follows: TGTGCCAGCAGTTTATTGGCAGGGGGCGCGGATTCACCCCTCCACTTT. Translating gives CASSLLAGGADSPLHF. V usage is TRBV28 and J usage is TRBJ1-6; 8 positions match TRBD1. The CDR3 length is 16 residues. CDR1 and CDR2 from the germline V gene are MDHEN and SYDVKM. The trim removed 1 base at V and 8 bases at J, leaving 7 bases unmatched.

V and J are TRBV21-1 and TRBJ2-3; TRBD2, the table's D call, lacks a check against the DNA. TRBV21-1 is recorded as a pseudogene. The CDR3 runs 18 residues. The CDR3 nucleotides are TGTGCCAGCAGCAAAGGATGTCCTACTAGTTCCAGCACAGATACGCAGTATTTT. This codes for CASSKGCPTSSSTDTQYF.

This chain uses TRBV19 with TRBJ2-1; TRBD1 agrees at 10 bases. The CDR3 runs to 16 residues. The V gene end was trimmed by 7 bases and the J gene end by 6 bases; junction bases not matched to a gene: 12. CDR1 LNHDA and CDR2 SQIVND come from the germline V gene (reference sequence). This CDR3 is CASNPLGTGAFNEQFF. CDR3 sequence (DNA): TGTGCCAGTAACCCCCTGGGGACAGGGGCTTTCAATGAGCAGTTCTTC. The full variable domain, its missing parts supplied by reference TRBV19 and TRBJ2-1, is DGGITQSPKYLFRKEGQNVTLSCEQNLNHDAMYWYRQDPGQGLRLIYYSQIVNDFQKGDIAEGYSVSREKKESFPLTVTSAQKNPTAFYLCASNPLGTGAFNEQFFGPGTRLTVL.

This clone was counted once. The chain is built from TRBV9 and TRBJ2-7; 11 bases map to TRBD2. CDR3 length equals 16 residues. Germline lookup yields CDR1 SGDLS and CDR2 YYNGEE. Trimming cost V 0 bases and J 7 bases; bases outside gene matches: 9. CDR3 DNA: TGTGCCAGCAGCGTAGACGAACTAGCGGGAGTTGAAGAGCAGTACTTC. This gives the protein CASSVDELAGVEEQYF.

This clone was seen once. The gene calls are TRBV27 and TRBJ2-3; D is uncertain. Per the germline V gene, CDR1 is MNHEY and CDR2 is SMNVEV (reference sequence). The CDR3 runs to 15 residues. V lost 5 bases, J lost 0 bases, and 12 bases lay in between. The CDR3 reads CASSGFETSTDTQYF. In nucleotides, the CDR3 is TGTGCCAGCAGTGGTTTTGAGACTAGCACAGATACGCAGTATTTT.

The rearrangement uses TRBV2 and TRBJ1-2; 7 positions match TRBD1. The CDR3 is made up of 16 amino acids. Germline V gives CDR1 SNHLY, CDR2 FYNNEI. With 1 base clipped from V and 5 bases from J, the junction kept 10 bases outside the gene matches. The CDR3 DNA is TGTGCCAGCAGTGAAGGCTCGGAGGGGGCGATTTATGGCTACACCTTC. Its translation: CASSEGSEGAIYGYTF.

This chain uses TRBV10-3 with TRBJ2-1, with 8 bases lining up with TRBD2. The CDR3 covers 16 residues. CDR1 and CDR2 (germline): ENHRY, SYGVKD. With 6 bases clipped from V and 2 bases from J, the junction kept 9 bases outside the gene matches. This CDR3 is CAISERAGGAYNEQFF. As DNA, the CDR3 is TGTGCCATCAGCGAACGGGCGGGAGGCGCCTACAATGAGCAGTTCTTC.

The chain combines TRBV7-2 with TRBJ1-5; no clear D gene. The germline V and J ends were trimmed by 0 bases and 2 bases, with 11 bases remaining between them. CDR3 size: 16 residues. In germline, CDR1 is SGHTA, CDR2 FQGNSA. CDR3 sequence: CASSLARGRGNQPQHF. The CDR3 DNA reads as TGTGCCAGCAGCTTAGCGCGGGGTCGGGGCAATCAGCCCCAGCATTTT. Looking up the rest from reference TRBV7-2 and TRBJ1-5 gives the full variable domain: GAGVSQSPSNKVTEKGKDVELRCDPISGHTALYWYRQSLGQGLEFLIYFQGNSAPDKSGLPSDRFSAERTGGSVSTLTIQRTQQEDSAVYLCASSLARGRGNQPQHFGDGTRLSIL.

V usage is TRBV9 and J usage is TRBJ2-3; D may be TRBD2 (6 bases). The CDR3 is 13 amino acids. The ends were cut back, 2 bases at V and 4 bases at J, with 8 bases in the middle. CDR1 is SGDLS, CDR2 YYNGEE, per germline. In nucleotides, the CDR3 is TGTGCCAGCAGCGTGACTAGTGCAGATACGCAGTATTTT. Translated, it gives CASSVTSADTQYF.

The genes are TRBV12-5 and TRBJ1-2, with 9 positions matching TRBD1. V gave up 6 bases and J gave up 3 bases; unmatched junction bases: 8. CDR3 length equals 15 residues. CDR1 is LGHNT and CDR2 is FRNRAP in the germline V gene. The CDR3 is CASGELQGADYGYTF. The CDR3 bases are TGTGCTAGTGGCGAATTACAGGGGGCGGACTATGGCTACACCTTC.

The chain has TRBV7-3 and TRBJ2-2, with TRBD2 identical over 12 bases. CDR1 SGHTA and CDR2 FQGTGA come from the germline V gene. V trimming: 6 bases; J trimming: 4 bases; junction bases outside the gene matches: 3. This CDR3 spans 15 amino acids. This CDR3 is CASRGLAGRTGELFF. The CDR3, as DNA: TGTGCCAGCAGGGGACTAGCGGGTCGCACCGGGGAGCTGTTTTTT.

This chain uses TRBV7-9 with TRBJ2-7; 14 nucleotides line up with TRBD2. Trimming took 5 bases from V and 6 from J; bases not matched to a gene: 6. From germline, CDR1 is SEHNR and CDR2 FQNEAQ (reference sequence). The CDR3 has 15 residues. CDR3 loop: CASSQGLAGVGEQYF. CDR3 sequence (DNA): TGTGCCAGCAGCCAGGGACTAGCGGGAGTGGGCGAGCAGTACTTC.

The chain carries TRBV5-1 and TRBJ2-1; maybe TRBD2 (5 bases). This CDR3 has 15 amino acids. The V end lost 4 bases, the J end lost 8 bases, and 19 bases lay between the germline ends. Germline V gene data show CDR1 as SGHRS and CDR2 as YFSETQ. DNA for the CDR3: TGCGCCAGCAGCCTCTGGACTGGTATCGGGGATGAGCAGTTCTTC. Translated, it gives CASSLWTGIGDEQFF.

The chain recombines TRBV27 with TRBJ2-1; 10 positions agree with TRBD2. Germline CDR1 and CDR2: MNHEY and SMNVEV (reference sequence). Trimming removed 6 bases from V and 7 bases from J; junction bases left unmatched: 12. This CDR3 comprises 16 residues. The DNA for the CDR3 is TGTGCCAGCAGCCGCCCCCTAGCGGGAGTAGGGAATGAGCAGTTCTTC. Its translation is CASSRPLAGVGNEQFF.

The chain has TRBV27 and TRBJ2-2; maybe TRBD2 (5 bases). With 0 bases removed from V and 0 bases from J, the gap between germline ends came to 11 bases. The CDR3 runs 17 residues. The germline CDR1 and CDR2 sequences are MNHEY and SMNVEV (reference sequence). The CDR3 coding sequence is TGTGCCAGCAGTTTATCTGGAGGCCACGCGAACACCGGGGAGCTGTTTTTT. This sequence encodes CASSLSGGHANTGELFF.

CDR3: CASSRPDTVNTEAFF. The CDR3 DNA follows: TGTGCCAGCAGCCGCCCGGACACGGTTAACACTGAAGCTTTCTTT. The chain combines TRBV16 with TRBJ1-1; a weak D match, TRBD1 (5 bases). Germline V gene sequence: CDR1 KGHSY, CDR2 FQNENV. Trimming left V 4 bases short and J 2 bases short, with 14 bases between. The length of the CDR3 is 15 residues.

DNA of the CDR3: TGTGCCAGCAGCCAAAACTGGCAGGACTATGGCTACACCTTC. Its translation: CASSQNWQDYGYTF. This sequence joins TRBV14 and TRBJ1-2; D gene ambiguous. The CDR3 has 14 amino acids. CDR1 and CDR2 from the germline V gene are SGHDN and FVKESK. Trimming shortened V by 2 bases and J by 3 bases, and 10 bases separated the two germline ends.

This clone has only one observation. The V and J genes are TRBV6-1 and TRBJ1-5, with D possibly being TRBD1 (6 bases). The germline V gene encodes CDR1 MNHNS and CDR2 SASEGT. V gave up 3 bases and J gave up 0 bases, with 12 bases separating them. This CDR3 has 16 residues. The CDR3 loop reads CASSDGGAYSNQPQHF. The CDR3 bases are TGTGCCAGCAGTGACGGGGGGGCTTATAGCAATCAGCCCCAGCATTTT.

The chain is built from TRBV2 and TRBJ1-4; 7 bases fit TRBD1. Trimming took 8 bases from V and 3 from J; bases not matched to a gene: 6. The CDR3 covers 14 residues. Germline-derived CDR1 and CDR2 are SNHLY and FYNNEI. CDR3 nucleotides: TGTGCCAGCCAAGGGGGCAAGGCTAATGAAAAACTGTTTTTT. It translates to CASQGGKANEKLFF.

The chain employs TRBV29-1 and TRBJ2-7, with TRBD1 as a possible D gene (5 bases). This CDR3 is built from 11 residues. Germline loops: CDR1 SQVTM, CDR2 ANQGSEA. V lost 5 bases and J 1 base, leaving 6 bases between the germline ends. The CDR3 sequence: CSVRQSYEQYF. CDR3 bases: TGCAGCGTTAGACAGTCCTACGAGCAGTACTTC.

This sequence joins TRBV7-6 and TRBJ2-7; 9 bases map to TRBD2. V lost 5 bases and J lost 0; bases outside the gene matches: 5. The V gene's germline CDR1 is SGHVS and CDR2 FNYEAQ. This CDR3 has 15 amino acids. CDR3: CASSRSSGTSYEQYF. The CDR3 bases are TGTGCCAGCAGCCGATCTAGCGGGACCTCCTACGAGCAGTACTTC.